This TCR beta chain was recorded in a study of T-cell memory formation after mild COVID-19. TCRdb passed the 5' RACE reads through MiXCR, listing each CDR3 protein once. The sample lists a few hundred thousand distinct CDR3 sequences; around a fifth were seen once. V shed 6 bases and J 6 bases; nucleotides not matched to a gene: 14. This CDR3 has 16 amino acids. Germline CDR1 is SGHTA and CDR2 is FQGNSA. The source material was PBMCs or a T cell subset sorted from them (not recorded which). The sequence was obtained from a man aged 18 to 35 who had mild COVID-19 (a few samples of this study predate the infection). Cell type and time point are not known. The chain couples TRBV7-2 to TRBJ1-2, with 9 nucleotides matching TRBD1. CDR3 in amino acids: CASSFSRTGEVNGYTF. In DNA, the CDR3 is TGTGCCAGCAGTTTTAGTAGGACAGGGGAAGTAAATGGCTACACCTTC.